This TCR beta chain was obtained from a study of T cell responses to AZD1222 COVID-19 vaccine. At the level of the study: Pooled samples include second doses given at about 4 or 12 weeks. Study-wide points: Unmutated regions of variants are reportedly targeted by nearly half of spike-specific TCRs. The donors showed a predominance of white British ancestry and of females, with possible underestimation of clonal diversity. Spike as a whole was targeted by vaccine-associated CD4 TCRs, dominant at 160-218 and 743-854.

Trimming pared 4 bases from V and 4 bases from J, leaving 11 bases between. Germline CDR1 SGHTA, CDR2 FQGTGA. There are 14 residues in the CDR3. As to this clone: Its target is unknown.

The repertoire was sequenced with immunoSEQ multiplex PCR; TCRdb's copy has only in-frame clones and lacks some. Of some 120,000 clones in the sample, 89% were seen once. Sequencing used peripheral blood, obtained on day 0 of AZD1222 vaccination. This sequence joins TRBV7-3 and TRBJ1-5; tentatively, D is TRBD1 (6 bases). The sequence was obtained from an adult in good health. The CDR3 protein is CASSWGGGNQPQHF. The DNA for the CDR3 is TGTGCCAGCAGCTGGGGAGGGGGTAATCAGCCCCAGCATTTT.